Shown below are 14 T cell receptor beta chains from a single sample sequenced in a study of blood T cell repertoires in COVID-19. Some clones are missing from TCRdb's copy, which holds only in-frame ones; the method was immunoSEQ multiplex PCR. The table includes fewer than 350,000 clones, about 90% detected once. The sequencing input was peripheral blood. Every receptor here comes from a woman aged 25-40 years who had recovered from COVID-19.

V usage is TRBV30 and J usage is TRBJ1-3; TRBD1 is a possible D gene (6 bases). Germline CDR1 reads GTSNPN; CDR2 reads SVGIG (reference sequence). Trimming removed 4 bases from V and 3 bases from J, with 13 bases in between. The length of the CDR3 is 14 residues. The CDR3 DNA sequence: TGTGCCTGGATACCCAGGGGTTATGGAAACACCATATATTTT. Its translation is CAWIPRGYGNTIYF. Full variable domain (missing parts from reference TRBV30 and TRBJ1-3): SQTIHQWPATLVQPVGSPLSLECTVEGTSNPNLYWYRQAAGRGLQLLFYSVGIGQISSEVPQNLSASRPQDRQFILSSKKLLLSDSGFYLCAWIPRGYGNTIYFGEGSWLTVV.

On this clone itself: Other DNA sequences within the sample encode an identical CDR3. The genes are TRBV7-2 and TRBJ2-1, with 10 positions matching TRBD2. Trimming at V came to 5 bases and at J to 2 bases, leaving 3 bases not matched to a gene. Germline CDR1 and CDR2: SGHTA and FQGNSA. The CDR3 has 15 amino acids. In DNA, the CDR3 is TGTGCCAGCAGCCAGACTAGCGGGCCCTACAATGAGCAGTTCTTC. It encodes CASSQTSGPYNEQFF.

The CDR3 loop reads CSVTVGGGNLANYGYTF. The CDR3 DNA sequence: TGCAGCGTTACCGTGGGGGGTGGTAACCTAGCTAACTATGGCTACACCTTC. The chain couples TRBV29-1 to TRBJ1-2; perhaps TRBD1 as D (5 bases). This CDR3 is 17 amino acids long. Germline V gene data show CDR1 as SQVTM and CDR2 as ANQGSEA. Trimming cost V 5 bases and J 0 bases, with 22 bases left between them.

This chain connects TRBV5-1 to TRBJ2-2, with 7 bases identical to TRBD2. The CDR3 is 15 residues long. Germline V gene sequence: CDR1 SGHRS, CDR2 YFSETQ. Germline trimming cut 8 bases from V and 1 base from J; bases unmatched to any gene: 8. The CDR3 bases are TGCGCCAGTGGGGGACTACTGCAGAACACCGGGGAGCTGTTTTTT. It yields the protein CASGGLLQNTGELFF.

This chain links TRBV28 with TRBJ2-7; TRBD1 aligns across 9 bases. J lost 4 bases, V lost 6 bases, and 7 bases had no gene match. Germline V lookup: CDR1 MDHEN, CDR2 SYDVKM. The CDR3 has 14 residues. CDR3 residues: CASSSTGGEYEQYF. CDR3 DNA: TGTGCCAGCAGCTCGACAGGGGGAGAATACGAGCAGTACTTC.

In this sample, this clone turned up many times. This chain connects TRBV4-2 to TRBJ2-2; D gene uncertain. The CDR3 spans 13 residues. Between the trimmed V and J ends, which lost 2 bases and 2 bases, there was a span of 3 bases. The germline gives CDR1 LGHNA, CDR2 YNFKEQ. CDR3 sequence (DNA): TGTGCCAGCAGCCAAACAAACACCGGGGAGCTGTTTTTT. Protein product: CASSQTNTGELFF.

In its sample, this clone was seen a few times. The chain employs TRBV7-8 and TRBJ2-3; no reliable D call. V was shortened by 2 bases and J by 5 bases, with 2 bases between the two germline ends. The CDR3 totals 11 residues. CDR1 SGHVS and CDR2 FQNEAQ come from the germline V gene. The CDR3: CASSLQDTQYF. The CDR3 DNA reads TGTGCCAGCAGCTTACAAGATACGCAGTATTTT.

J is TRBJ1-5 and V is TRBV6-1; 9 bases line up with TRBD1. V shed 5 bases, J shed 6 bases, and the junction held 8 bases outside the gene matches. The CDR3 length is 15 residues. Germline CDR1 reads MNHNS; CDR2 reads SASEGT. In DNA, the CDR3 is TGTGCCAGCAGTTCATATAAACAGGGGGCTCAGCCCCAGCATTTT. Translated, it gives CASSSYKQGAQPQHF.

This chain links TRBV5-1 with TRBJ2-3, with TRBD1 as a possible D gene (7 bases). The ends were cut back, 3 bases at V and 3 bases at J, with 14 bases in the middle. Germline lookup yields CDR1 SGHRS and CDR2 YFSETQ. The length of the CDR3 is 15 residues. Here the CDR3 reads CASSSGQEGTDTQYF. As DNA, the CDR3 is TGCGCCAGCAGCTCCGGACAGGAGGGTACAGATACGCAGTATTTT.

The CDR3 is CASSLFRGDNEQFF. The CDR3 bases are TGCGCCAGCAGCTTGTTTCGCGGCGACAATGAGCAGTTCTTC. V is TRBV5-1 and J is TRBJ2-1; D is uncertain. CDR3 length: 14 amino acids. V dropped 1 base and J dropped 5 bases, with 10 bases sitting between them. Germline CDR1 reads SGHRS; CDR2 reads YFSETQ.

The genes are TRBV28 and TRBJ1-2; D is undetermined. Trimming took off 4 bases at V and 0 bases at J, with 15 bases between the two ends. The CDR3 runs to 16 residues. The V gene's germline CDR1 is MDHEN and CDR2 SYDVKM. In nucleotides, the CDR3 is TGTGCCAGCAGTTCCCCTCGGGGAACAGCTAACTATGGCTACACCTTC. Protein sequence: CASSSPRGTANYGYTF.

This clone was picked up one time. The rearrangement joins TRBV9 to TRBJ1-5; D gene uncertain. The CDR3 spans 14 residues. The V end lost 0 bases, the J end lost 2 bases, and 6 bases lay between the germline ends. In germline, CDR1 is SGDLS, CDR2 YYNGEE. The CDR3 loop reads CASSVGSCNQPQHF. Written as DNA, the CDR3 is TGTGCCAGCAGCGTAGGTTCCTGCAATCAGCCCCAGCATTTT.

Concerning this clone itself: One end of the junction varies from germline; a read error may be responsible. The chain has TRBV7-6 and TRBJ2-7; D is possibly TRBD1 (5 bases). This CDR3 spans 13 amino acids. From germline, CDR1 is SGHVS and CDR2 FNYEAQ. Here the CDR3 DNA reads TGTGCCAGCAGCCCTGACAGCTCCAACGAGCAGTACTTC. This translates into CASSPDSSNEQYF.

The chain has TRBV4-1 and TRBJ1-2; TRBD1 matches at 8 bases. The CDR3 totals 16 residues. Per germline, CDR1 MGHRA and CDR2 YSYEKL. V shed 0 bases and J 4 bases; nucleotides not matched to a gene: 7. CDR3 loop: CASSQDDGGTGYGYTF. In nucleotides, the CDR3 is TGCGCCAGCAGCCAAGATGATGGGGGGACAGGCTATGGCTACACCTTC.